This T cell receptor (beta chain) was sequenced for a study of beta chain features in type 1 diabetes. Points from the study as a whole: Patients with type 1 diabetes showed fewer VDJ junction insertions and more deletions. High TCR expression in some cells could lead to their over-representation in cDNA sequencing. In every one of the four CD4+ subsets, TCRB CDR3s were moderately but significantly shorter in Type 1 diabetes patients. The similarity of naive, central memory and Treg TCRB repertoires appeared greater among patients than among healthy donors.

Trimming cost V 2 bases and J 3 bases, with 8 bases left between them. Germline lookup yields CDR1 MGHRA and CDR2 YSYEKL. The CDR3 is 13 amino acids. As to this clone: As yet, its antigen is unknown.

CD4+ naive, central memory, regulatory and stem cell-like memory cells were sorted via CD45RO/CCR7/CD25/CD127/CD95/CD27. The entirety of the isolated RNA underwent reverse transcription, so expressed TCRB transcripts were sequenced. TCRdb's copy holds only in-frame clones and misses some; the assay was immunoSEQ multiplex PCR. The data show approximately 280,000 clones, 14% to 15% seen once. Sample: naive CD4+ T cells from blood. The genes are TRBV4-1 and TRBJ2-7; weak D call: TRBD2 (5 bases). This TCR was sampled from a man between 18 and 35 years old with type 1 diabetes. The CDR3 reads CASSQYTSYEQYF. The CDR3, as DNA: TGCGCCAGCAGCCAATATACTAGCTACGAGCAGTACTTC.